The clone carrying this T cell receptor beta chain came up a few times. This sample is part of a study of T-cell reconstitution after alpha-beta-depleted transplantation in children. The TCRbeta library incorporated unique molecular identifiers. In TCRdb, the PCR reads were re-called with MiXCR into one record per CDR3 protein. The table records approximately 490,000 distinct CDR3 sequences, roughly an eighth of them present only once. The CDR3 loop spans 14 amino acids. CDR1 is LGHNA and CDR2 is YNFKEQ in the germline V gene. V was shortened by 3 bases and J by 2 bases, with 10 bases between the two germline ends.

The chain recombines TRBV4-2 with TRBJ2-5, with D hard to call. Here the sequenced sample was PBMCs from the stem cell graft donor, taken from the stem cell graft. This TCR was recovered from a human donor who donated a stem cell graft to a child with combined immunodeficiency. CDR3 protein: CASSHANDQETQYF. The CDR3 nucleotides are TGTGCCAGCAGCCATGCTAACGATCAAGAGACCCAGTACTTC.